This passage covers 19 T cell receptor beta chains from one sample sequenced in a study of OX40 agonist ivuxolimab in advanced cancers. Libraries were prepared by immunoSEQ multiplex PCR; TCRdb keeps only in-frame clonotypes and omits some of them. The repertoire holds under 85,000 clones, with more than 85% as singletons. This sample comprised CD4+ or CD8+ T cells sorted from blood, obtained in a trial of the OX40 agonist ivuxolimab. All receptors derive from an adult with an advanced solid tumor such as melanoma, head and neck, liver or kidney cancer.

The chain carries TRBV5-6 and TRBJ1-4; D gene unclear. V lost 0 bases and J lost 4, with 10 bases in between. This CDR3 is 15 amino acids long. Germline values: CDR1 SGHDT, CDR2 YYEEEE. This chain's CDR3 is CASSLEGRVNEKLFF. The CDR3 DNA follows: TGTGCCAGCAGCTTGGAAGGGAGGGTTAATGAAAAACTGTTTTTT.

The rearrangement links TRBV19 to TRBJ1-6, with D unresolved. Trimming shortened V by 5 bases and J by 8 bases, and 16 bases separated the two germline ends. Germline V gene sequence: CDR1 LNHDA, CDR2 SQIVND (reference sequence). This CDR3 comprises 15 residues. The CDR3 nucleotides are TGTGCCAGTAGTGCGGAAGGAGGCCCCTATTCACCCCTCCACTTT. It translates to CASSAEGGPYSPLHF.

The chain combines TRBV11-3 with TRBJ2-1; D remains ambiguous. The CDR3 has 15 amino acids. Germline V gene sequence: CDR1 SGHNT, CDR2 YENEEA. V was clipped by 1 base and J by 0 bases, with 7 bases between them. CDR3 amino acids: CASSLVSSSYNEQFF. The CDR3 region has the DNA TGTGCCAGCAGCTTAGTCTCAAGCTCCTACAATGAGCAGTTCTTC.

The chain employs TRBV27 and TRBJ1-2; unclear D gene. Between the trimmed V and J ends, which lost 2 bases and 4 bases, there was a span of 11 bases. Per the germline V gene, CDR1 is MNHEY and CDR2 is SMNVEV (reference sequence). There are 14 residues in the CDR3. CDR3 bases: TGTGCCAGCAGTTTAATGGGTGTCGGCTATGGCTACACCTTC. Its translation: CASSLMGVGYGYTF.

The V gene is TRBV7-3, the J gene TRBJ2-6; TRBD2 aligns across 12 bases. V dropped 1 base and J dropped 0; count of bases not matched to a gene: 4. This CDR3 contains 19 residues. Germline CDR1 SGHTA, CDR2 FQGTGA. The CDR3 loop reads CASSLRGLAGLSGANVLTF. CDR3 coding DNA: TGTGCCAGCAGCTTAAGGGGACTAGCGGGCCTCTCTGGGGCCAACGTCCTGACTTTC.

The CDR3 loop is CASSIVWAGASYEQYF. Written as DNA, the CDR3 is TGTGCCAGTAGTATTGTCTGGGCAGGTGCCTCCTACGAGCAGTACTTC. The V gene is TRBV19, the J gene TRBJ2-7; D not certain. CDR1 LNHDA and CDR2 SQIVND come from the germline V gene (reference sequence). CDR3 size: 16 residues. V lost 3 bases and J lost 0, with 15 bases in between.

Remarks on this clone: Germline is not matched at one junction end, which may reflect a read error. The gene calls are TRBV4-2 and TRBJ2-2, with 10 nucleotides matching TRBD2. Germline values: CDR1 LGHNA, CDR2 YNFKEQ. The CDR3 consists of 21 residues. In DNA form, the CDR3 reads TGTGCCAACAGCCAAGAGCGTAAGCGGGAGGGCCTCTTCCCAAACACCGGGGAGCTGTTTTTT. The encoded protein is CANSQERKREGLFPNTGELFF.

The V gene is TRBV7-8, the J gene TRBJ2-2; D possibly corresponds to TRBD1 (6 bases). CDR1 is SGHVS and CDR2 is FQNEAQ in the germline V gene. V lost 1 base to trimming and J lost 0 bases, with 9 bases between them. This CDR3 has 16 residues. In DNA form, the CDR3 reads TGTGCCAGCAGCTTAGTCACAGGGACGAACACCGGGGAGCTGTTTTTT. Protein: CASSLVTGTNTGELFF.

The genes are TRBV19 and TRBJ2-1; the match to TRBD1 covers 7 bases. V was pared by 8 bases and J by 6 bases, with 10 bases of the junction left unmatched. Germline CDR1 reads LNHDA; CDR2 reads SQIVND (reference sequence). The CDR3 runs to 14 residues. For the CDR3, the DNA is TGTGCCAGTGCCTACCGGGACAGTCTCAATGAGCAGTTCTTC. As protein: CASAYRDSLNEQFF.

CDR3 protein: CASSYSDNEQFF. The CDR3 DNA is TGTGCCAGCAGCTACTCGGACAATGAGCAGTTCTTC. This rearrangement joins TRBV7-6 to TRBJ2-1, with D hard to call. CDR3 length equals 12 residues. Looked up from germline, CDR1 is SGHVS and CDR2 is FNYEAQ. The V gene lost 4 bases and the J gene lost 5 bases, with 6 bases spanning the gap. The variable domain in full, with the rest retrieved from reference TRBV7-6 and TRBJ2-1, is GAGVSQSPRYKVTKRGQDVALRCDPISGHVSLYWYRQALGQGPEFLTYFNYEAQQDKSGLPNDRFSAERPEGSISTLTIQRTEQRDSAMYRCASSYSDNEQFFGPGTRLTVL.

The chain recombines TRBV5-6 with TRBJ2-3, with 9 bases matching TRBD2. The germline CDR1 and CDR2 sequences are SGHDT and YYEEEE. The V and J ends lost 4 bases and 7 bases, in that order; junction bases with no gene match: 4. This CDR3 spans 13 amino acids. CDR3 region: CASSSGLANTQYF. CDR3 sequence (DNA): TGTGCCAGCAGCAGCGGACTAGCGAATACGCAGTATTTT.

CDR3 sequence (DNA): TGTGCCATAGCGACCAGCTCCTACGAGCAGTACTTC. Amino acid sequence: CAIATSSYEQYF. This chain uses TRBV10-3 with TRBJ2-7; D unclear. Germline V CDR1 and CDR2: ENHRY, SYGVKD. Trimming left V 9 bases short and J 0 bases short, with 9 bases between. This CDR3 has 12 amino acids.

The chain couples TRBV30 to TRBJ1-2; D remains unclear. With 1 base removed from V and 1 base from J, the gap between germline ends came to 13 bases. The germline V gene encodes CDR1 GTSNPN and CDR2 SVGIG (reference sequence). This CDR3 has 15 amino acids. The CDR3 sequence is CAWSGREPHNYGYTF. CDR3 bases: TGTGCCTGGAGTGGTAGGGAACCCCATAACTATGGCTACACCTTC.

The rearrangement links TRBV9 to TRBJ2-1; 11 nucleotides line up with TRBD2. Trimming removed 3 bases from V and 8 bases from J; junction bases left unmatched: 7. CDR1 SGDLS and CDR2 YYNGEE come from the germline V gene. The CDR3 contains 15 residues. This CDR3 is CASSGLAGGPDEQFF. The CDR3 coding sequence is TGTGCCAGCAGCGGATTAGCGGGAGGGCCGGATGAGCAGTTCTTC.

The chain recombines TRBV29-1 with TRBJ1-2, with a tentative D call TRBD1 (5 bases). Germline loops: CDR1 SQVTM, CDR2 ANQGSEA. The V end was cut by 0 bases, the J end by 4 bases, with 9 bases between. This CDR3 is built from 13 residues. CDR3 bases: TGCAGCGTTGAAGAGGTGGGGACCTATGGCTACACCTTC. It is translated as CSVEEVGTYGYTF.

This clone has only one observation. The rearrangement links TRBV6-5 to TRBJ2-2, with TRBD2 matching over 7 bases. Germline V gives CDR1 MNHEY, CDR2 SVGAGI. V lost 8 bases, J lost 6 bases, and 12 bases stayed unmatched. CDR3 length equals 15 residues. CDR3 loop: CASSEFSAGAGELFF. In nucleotides, the CDR3 is TGTGCCAGCTCTGAATTCAGTGCGGGGGCCGGGGAGCTGTTTTTT.

The J gene is TRBJ2-7, the V gene TRBV4-2, with 13 bases fitting TRBD2. CDR1 LGHNA and CDR2 YNFKEQ come from the germline V gene. With V trimmed by 4 bases and J by 7 bases, 4 bases remained unmatched. This CDR3 region has 14 residues. The CDR3 coding sequence is TGTGCCAGCAGCCCGCGGACTAGCGGGAGAGAGCAGTACTTC. Translating it yields CASSPRTSGREQYF.

The V call is TRBV4-3, the J call TRBJ1-4; D remains ambiguous. The CDR3 has 15 residues. Germline V CDR1 and CDR2: LGHNA, YSLEER. Trimming cost V 5 bases and J 0 bases, with 10 bases left between them. CDR3 protein: CASSKTRATNEKLFF. In DNA form, the CDR3 reads TGCGCCAGCAGCAAAACTCGAGCAACTAATGAAAAACTGTTTTTT.

The sample holds a few counts of this clone. This chain uses TRBV13 with TRBJ2-7; 12 bases map to TRBD2. The CDR3 runs 15 residues. Germline-derived CDR1 and CDR2 are PRHDT and FYEKMQ (reference sequence). Germline trimming cut 0 bases from V and 5 bases from J; bases unmatched to any gene: 2. This chain's CDR3 is CASSLGLAGGDEQYF. The CDR3 DNA reads as TGTGCCAGCAGCTTAGGACTAGCGGGAGGTGACGAGCAGTACTTC.